This TCR beta chain was identified during a study of blood T cell repertoires in COVID-19. At the level of the study: The samples span acute and convalescent COVID-19 from the United States, Italy and Spain. PBMCs, B-cell-depleted T cells, or T cells provided the cDNA or gDNA that made up the material.

Authors' methods: Amplifying reference gene primers gave estimates of nucleated cell counts. Profiled with immunoSEQ multiplex PCR; TCRdb holds only in-frame clones, not every one. Clone size and V and J calls were adopted from that table, with D and trimming inferred from the DNA. The data hold tens of thousands of clones, with 82% observed a single time. CDR3 size: 13 residues. Germline CDR1 and CDR2: SGHNT and YYREEE (reference sequence). The V gene end was trimmed by 3 bases and the J gene end by 9 bases; junction bases not matched to a gene: 5. The chain has TRBV5-4 and TRBJ2-1, with 8 nucleotides matching TRBD1. The sequenced material came from peripheral blood. This TCR derives from a human donor in a cohort sampled during active COVID-19. The DNA for the CDR3 is TGTGCCAGCAGCTACGGACAGGGCGGTGAGCAGTTCTTC. Protein: CASSYGQGGEQFF.